The 29 T cell receptor beta chains below all came from one sample that was sequenced in a study of identifying expanded T cells in peripheral blood (dated by TCRdb to the late 2010s). Receptors were amplified or captured by the immunoSEQ multiplex PCR assay. This is the immuneACCESS table as TCRdb keeps it, with only in-frame sequences that have V and J called. A part of the clones is gone; compared with another copy, unresolved V genes explain less than half, and the rest is unexplained. Recorded for this sample are approximately 80,000 clones; roughly 81% of them occurred a single time. Around a sixth of the sample is in the top ten clones. Specimen: blood. The receptor set was obtained from a person aged 18 to 75 in good health.

This clone was seen a single time. The gene calls are TRBV11-3 and TRBJ2-1; 10 bases are a match to TRBD2. Germline V CDR1 and CDR2: SGHNT, YENEEA. J lost 7 bases, V lost 2 bases, and 8 bases had no gene match. The CDR3 runs 16 residues. CDR3 bases: TGTGCCAGCAGCTTATGGGCTAGCGGGAGCTCGAATGAGCAGTTCTTC. As protein: CASSLWASGSSNEQFF.

The rearrangement links TRBV6-6 to TRBJ1-2; D call uncertain. Trimming removed 7 bases from V and 5 bases from J, with 14 bases in between. CDR3 length: 13 amino acids. CDR1 MNHNY and CDR2 SVGAGI come from the germline V gene (reference sequence). The CDR3 loop is CASNNAAEYGYTF. DNA for the CDR3: TGTGCCAGCAACAACGCTGCGGAATATGGCTACACCTTC.

The J gene is TRBJ2-7, the V gene TRBV7-8; tentatively, D is TRBD2 (5 bases). V lost 4 bases to trimming and J lost 0 bases, with 13 bases between them. This CDR3 has 15 residues. Germline-derived CDR1 and CDR2 are SGHVS and FQNEAQ. The CDR3 DNA sequence: TGTGCCAGCAGCTACGATAGCGCCTTCTCCTACGAGCAGTACTTC. Translated, it gives CASSYDSAFSYEQYF. Drawing the rest from reference TRBV7-8 and TRBJ2-7, the complete variable domain is GAGVSQSPRYKVAKRGQDVALRCDPISGHVSLFWYQQALGQGPEFLTYFQNEAQLDKSGLPSDRFFAERPEGSVSTLKIQRTQQEDSAVYLCASSYDSAFSYEQYFGPGTRLTVT.

This clone came up once. The rearrangement uses TRBV19 and TRBJ1-2; TRBD1 aligns across 8 bases. Germline assignment: CDR1 LNHDA and CDR2 SQIVND (reference sequence). V lost 7 bases to trimming and J lost 6 bases; unmatched junction nucleotides: 7. This CDR3 spans 13 amino acids. CDR3 residues: CASKHRGVDGYTF. The CDR3 DNA is TGTGCCAGTAAGCACAGGGGGGTCGATGGCTACACCTTC.

V and J are TRBV5-1 and TRBJ1-1, with 7 bases that match TRBD1. V shed 2 bases and J 3 bases; nucleotides not matched to a gene: 7. This CDR3 is 15 amino acids long. The germline V gene encodes CDR1 SGHRS and CDR2 YFSETQ. The CDR3 sequence is CASSFTGEVDTEAFF. In DNA, the CDR3 is TGCGCCAGCAGCTTCACAGGGGAAGTAGACACTGAAGCTTTCTTT.

The chain has TRBV2 and TRBJ1-5, with a tentative D call TRBD1 (6 bases). The CDR3 consists of 14 residues. Germline lookup yields CDR1 SNHLY and CDR2 FYNNEI. The V end lost 7 bases, the J end lost 3 bases, and 13 bases lay between the germline ends. This CDR3 reads CASTEQGINQPQHF. The CDR3, as DNA: TGTGCCAGCACCGAACAGGGAATCAATCAGCCCCAGCATTTT.

The rearrangement links TRBV27 to TRBJ2-1; D might be TRBD1 (6 bases). The V end lost 4 bases, the J end lost 8 bases, and 21 bases lay between the germline ends. Germline loops: CDR1 MNHEY, CDR2 SMNVEV (reference sequence). The CDR3 spans 16 residues. CDR3 loop: CASSSSQGRKNDEQFF. The CDR3 DNA reads TGTGCCAGCAGTTCATCTCAGGGGCGAAAAAACGATGAGCAGTTCTTC.

The rearrangement joins TRBV6-5 to TRBJ2-4; a possible D gene is TRBD2 (5 bases). The CDR3 loop spans 15 amino acids. V lost 6 bases to trimming and J lost 1 base, with 13 bases between them. The germline V gene encodes CDR1 MNHEY and CDR2 SVGAGI. CDR3 nucleotides: TGTGCCAGCAGGGGGTCCGGGGTTGCCAAAAACATTCAGTACTTC. This gives the protein CASRGSGVAKNIQYF.

CDR3 sequence: CASRGPGQGSYEQYF. CDR3 bases: TGTGCCAGCAGGGGTCCGGGACAGGGTTCCTACGAGCAGTACTTC. This chain uses TRBV28 with TRBJ2-7; 9 bases are shared with TRBD1. With 6 bases clipped from V and 1 base from J, the junction kept 7 bases outside the gene matches. Germline CDR1 MDHEN, CDR2 SYDVKM. The length of the CDR3 is 15 residues. The full variable domain, rest sourced from reference TRBV28 and TRBJ2-7, is DVKVTQSSRYLVKRTGEKVFLECVQDMDHENMFWYRQDPGLGLRLIYFSYDVKMKEKGDIPEGYSVSREKKERFSLILESASTNQTSMYLCASRGPGQGSYEQYFGPGTRLTVT.

Turning to this clone: One end of the junction does not line up with germline, which may come from a read error. The J gene is TRBJ2-1, the V gene TRBV29-1, with a possible D match to TRBD1 (6 bases). This CDR3 contains 16 residues. The germline CDR1 and CDR2 sequences are SQVTM and ANQGSEA. DNA for the CDR3: TGCAGCGTTGTGGGGGTGTGGGACAAATCCTCCAATGAGCAGTTCTTC. Encoded protein: CSVVGVWDKSSNEQFF.

The chain joins TRBV2 to TRBJ1-4; D uncertain. With 2 bases removed from V and 6 bases from J, the gap between germline ends came to 13 bases. CDR1 SNHLY and CDR2 FYNNEI come from the germline V gene. The CDR3 is 15 amino acids. CDR3 nucleotide sequence: TGTGCCAGCAGTGAATCTTCGGGGTTATATGAAAAACTGTTTTTT. As protein: CASSESSGLYEKLFF.

The chain recombines TRBV10-3 with TRBJ1-4; D is ambiguous. Germline CDR1 reads ENHRY; CDR2 reads SYGVKD. Trimming left V 10 bases short and J 8 bases short, with 14 bases between. The CDR3 spans 12 residues. DNA for the CDR3: TGTGCCACCACGGAAGGCACGGAAAAACTGTTTTTT. Translation: CATTEGTEKLFF.

V gene TRBV7-9 combines with J gene TRBJ1-5; D remains unclear. The CDR3 contains 15 residues. V lost 5 bases, J lost 4 bases, and 15 bases lay in between. CDR1 and CDR2 from the germline V gene are SEHNR and FQNEAQ (reference sequence). DNA of the CDR3: TGTGCCAGCAGCCAGGCTGTTGATGGGAATCAGCCCCAGCATTTT. It translates to CASSQAVDGNQPQHF. Full variable domain (remainder filled in from reference TRBV7-9 and TRBJ1-5): DTGVSQNPRHKITKRGQNVTFRCDPISEHNRLYWYRQTLGQGPEFLTYFQNEAQLEKSRLLSDRFSAERPKGSFSTLEIQRTEQGDSAMYLCASSQAVDGNQPQHFGDGTRLSIL.

The chain joins TRBV19 to TRBJ2-3; 8 positions match TRBD1. The junction had 7 bases not matched to a gene; V was cut back by 7 bases and J by 4 bases. The germline V gene has CDR1 LNHDA and CDR2 SQIVND (reference sequence). This CDR3 is 14 amino acids long. The CDR3 spells CASKRGQEADTQYF. As DNA, the CDR3 is TGTGCCAGTAAGAGGGGACAGGAGGCAGATACGCAGTATTTT. Based on the CDR3 plus reference TRBV19 and TRBJ2-3, the full variable domain is DGGITQSPKYLFRKEGQNVTLSCEQNLNHDAMYWYRQDPGQGLRLIYYSQIVNDFQKGDIAEGYSVSREKKESFPLTVTSAQKNPTAFYLCASKRGQEADTQYFGPGTRLTVL.

The chain links TRBV27 to TRBJ1-2; a possible D gene is TRBD1 (5 bases). The germline V and J ends were trimmed by 8 bases and 7 bases, with 14 bases remaining between them. The CDR3 totals 12 residues. Germline V lookup: CDR1 MNHEY, CDR2 SMNVEV (reference sequence). CDR3 bases: TGTGCCAGCGCGGGGCAGGCGGGTGGCTACACCTTC. Translating gives CASAGQAGGYTF.

This clone has more than one count but fewer than ten. The V gene is TRBV29-1, the J gene TRBJ2-2, with D hard to call. Looked up from germline, CDR1 is SQVTM and CDR2 is ANQGSEA. CDR3 size: 11 residues. Trimming left V 5 bases short and J 6 bases short, with 7 bases between. CDR3 residues: CSVSAPGELFF. CDR3 nucleotides: TGCAGCGTTTCCGCCCCCGGGGAGCTGTTTTTT.

This chain joins TRBV10-3 and TRBJ2-6; D gene uncertain. CDR1 is ENHRY and CDR2 is SYGVKD in the germline V gene. V was cut by 0 bases and J by 0 bases, with 9 bases left in between. This CDR3 is 17 amino acids long. The DNA for the CDR3 is TGTGCCATCAGTGAGTCGCCCGGTAGCTCTGGGGCCAACGTCCTGACTTTC. Its translation: CAISESPGSSGANVLTF.

The chain links TRBV18 to TRBJ1-4; 11 bases align to TRBD1. Germline loops: CDR1 KGHSH, CDR2 LQKENI. This CDR3 comprises 16 residues. The V gene end was trimmed by 3 bases and the J gene end by 0 bases; junction bases not matched to a gene: 0. The CDR3 region is CASSPGQGATNEKLFF. The CDR3 DNA is TGTGCCAGCTCACCGGGACAGGGGGCAACTAATGAAAAACTGTTTTTT. Using reference TRBV18 and TRBJ1-4 for the parts outside the CDR3, the full variable domain is NAGVMQNPRHLVRRRGQEARLRCSPMKGHSHVYWYRQLPEEGLKFMVYLQKENIIDESGMPKERFSAEFPKEGPSILRIQQVVRGDSAAYFCASSPGQGATNEKLFFGSGTQLSVL.

The genes are TRBV7-2 and TRBJ2-2; a possible D gene is TRBD2 (5 bases). CDR3 size: 14 residues. From germline, CDR1 is SGHTA and CDR2 FQGNSA. V lost 3 bases, J lost 4 bases, and 9 bases lay in between. The CDR3 loop reads CASSLEAVTGELFF. CDR3 sequence (DNA): TGTGCCAGCAGCTTGGAGGCCGTCACCGGGGAGCTGTTTTTT.

The chain carries TRBV4-2 and TRBJ2-1; 10 bases align to TRBD2. Germline values: CDR1 LGHNA, CDR2 YNFKEQ. The CDR3 contains 17 residues. V lost 0 bases, J lost 5 bases, and 7 bases stayed unmatched. The CDR3 is CASSQELSGRANNEQFF. The CDR3 bases are TGTGCCAGCAGCCAAGAACTCAGCGGGAGGGCCAACAATGAGCAGTTCTTC.

Many counts were recorded for this clone. The chain recombines TRBV19 with TRBJ1-4; D possibly corresponds to TRBD1 (6 bases). The V and J ends lost 10 bases and 10 bases respectively, with 22 bases between them. In germline, CDR1 is LNHDA, CDR2 SQIVND (reference sequence). This CDR3 is built from 14 residues. The CDR3 reads CATADRTVVSKLFF. In DNA form, the CDR3 reads TGTGCCACCGCTGACAGGACTGTTGTGTCAAAACTGTTTTTT.

The chain is built from TRBV18 and TRBJ2-7; D may match TRBD1 or TRBD2 (5 bases each). This CDR3 contains 14 residues. The V end lost 3 bases, the J end lost 3 bases, and 12 bases lay between the germline ends. Germline V gene lookup returns CDR1 KGHSH and CDR2 LQKENI. The CDR3 DNA reads TGTGCCAGCTCACCGGGGGTGGGGGACTACGAGCAGTACTTC. Translated, it gives CASSPGVGDYEQYF.

A single count supports this clone. The chain carries TRBV6-5 and TRBJ2-2, with TRBD2 matching 7 bases. J gave up 4 bases and V 9 bases, and 8 bases lay outside the gene matches. CDR3 length: 14 residues. Germline-derived CDR1 and CDR2 are MNHEY and SVGAGI. The CDR3 reads CASGRDPSTGELFF. The DNA for the CDR3 is TGTGCCAGTGGGAGGGACCCGAGCACCGGGGAGCTGTTTTTT.

The chain has TRBV19 and TRBJ1-5; maybe TRBD1 (6 bases). CDR3 length equals 13 residues. Germline CDR1 is LNHDA and CDR2 is SQIVND (reference sequence). The V end was cut by 8 bases, the J end by 5 bases, with 13 bases between. CDR3 amino acids: CASGRDIYQPQHF. In DNA, the CDR3 is TGTGCCAGTGGCCGGGACATATATCAGCCCCAGCATTTT.

The chain carries TRBV6-5 and TRBJ1-2; TRBD1 might be the D (6 bases). Germline V CDR1 and CDR2: MNHEY, SVGAGI. The CDR3 has 14 residues. V was pared by 8 bases and J by 4 bases, with 17 bases between. CDR3 sequence reads: CASRGAGEVYGYTF. The CDR3 nucleotides are TGTGCCAGCCGAGGTGCAGGGGAGGTCTATGGCTACACCTTC.

The chain couples TRBV27 to TRBJ2-7; 9 positions agree with TRBD1. Germline assignment: CDR1 MNHEY and CDR2 SMNVEV (reference sequence). V gave up 3 bases and J gave up 2 bases; unmatched junction bases: 5. The CDR3 is 15 amino acids. The CDR3 reads CASSLWGQGPYEQYF. CDR3 nucleotides: TGTGCCAGCAGTTTGTGGGGACAGGGACCCTACGAGCAGTACTTC.

The chain recombines TRBV7-2 with TRBJ1-1; tentatively, D is TRBD1 (5 bases). V gave up 4 bases and J gave up 5 bases, with 8 bases separating them. Germline V lookup: CDR1 SGHTA, CDR2 FQGNSA. The CDR3 consists of 12 residues. CDR3 loop: CASSSGGTEAFF. The DNA of the CDR3 is TGTGCCAGCAGCTCGGGGGGGACTGAAGCTTTCTTT. The full variable domain, its missing parts supplied by reference TRBV7-2 and TRBJ1-1, is GAGVSQSPSNKVTEKGKDVELRCDPISGHTALYWYRQSLGQGLEFLIYFQGNSAPDKSGLPSDRFSAERTGGSVSTLTIQRTQQEDSAVYLCASSSGGTEAFFGQGTRLTVV.

This clone was picked up a small number of times. The chain links TRBV7-2 to TRBJ2-2; D is uncertain. The CDR3 covers 15 residues. Germline CDR1 reads SGHTA; CDR2 reads FQGNSA. V lost 5 bases and J lost 4, with 14 bases in between. The CDR3 loop reads CASSARAGFTGELFF. The CDR3 DNA is TGTGCCAGCAGCGCCCGTGCAGGTTTCACCGGGGAGCTGTTTTTT. The full variable domain, completed using reference TRBV7-2 and TRBJ2-2, is GAGVSQSPSNKVTEKGKDVELRCDPISGHTALYWYRQSLGQGLEFLIYFQGNSAPDKSGLPSDRFSAERTGGSVSTLTIQRTQQEDSAVYLCASSARAGFTGELFFGEGSRLTVL.

The V gene is TRBV7-2, the J gene TRBJ2-3; TRBD2 is a possible D gene (5 bases). The CDR3 loop spans 15 amino acids. Germline CDR1 reads SGHTA; CDR2 reads FQGNSA. The V and J ends lost 1 base and 0 bases respectively, with 8 bases between them. In nucleotides, the CDR3 is TGTGCCAGCAGCTTAGGGGGAGTGAGCACAGATACGCAGTATTTT. Translated, it gives CASSLGGVSTDTQYF. The whole variable domain, remainder taken from reference TRBV7-2 and TRBJ2-3, is GAGVSQSPSNKVTEKGKDVELRCDPISGHTALYWYRQSLGQGLEFLIYFQGNSAPDKSGLPSDRFSAERTGGSVSTLTIQRTQQEDSAVYLCASSLGGVSTDTQYFGPGTRLTVL.